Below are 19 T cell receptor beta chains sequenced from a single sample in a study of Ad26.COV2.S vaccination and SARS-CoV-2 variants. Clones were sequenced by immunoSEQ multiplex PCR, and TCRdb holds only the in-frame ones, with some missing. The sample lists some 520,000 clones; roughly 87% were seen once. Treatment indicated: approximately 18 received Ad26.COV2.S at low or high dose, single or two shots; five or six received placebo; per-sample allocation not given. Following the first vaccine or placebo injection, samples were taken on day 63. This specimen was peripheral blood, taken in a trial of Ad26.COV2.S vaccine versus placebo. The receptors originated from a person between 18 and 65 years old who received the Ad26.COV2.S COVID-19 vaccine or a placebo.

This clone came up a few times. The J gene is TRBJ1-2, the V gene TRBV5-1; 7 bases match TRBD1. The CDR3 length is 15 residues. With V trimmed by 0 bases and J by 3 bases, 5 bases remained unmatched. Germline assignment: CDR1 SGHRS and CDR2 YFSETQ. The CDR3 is CASSLGTGNHYGYTF. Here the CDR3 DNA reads TGCGCCAGCAGCTTGGGGACAGGAAACCACTATGGCTACACCTTC.

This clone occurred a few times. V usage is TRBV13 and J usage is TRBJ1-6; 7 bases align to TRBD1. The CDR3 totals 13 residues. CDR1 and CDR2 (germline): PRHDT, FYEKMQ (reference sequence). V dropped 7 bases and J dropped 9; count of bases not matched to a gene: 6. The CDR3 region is CASTYQGVSPLHF. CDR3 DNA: TGTGCCAGCACCTACCAGGGGGTTTCACCCCTCCACTTT.

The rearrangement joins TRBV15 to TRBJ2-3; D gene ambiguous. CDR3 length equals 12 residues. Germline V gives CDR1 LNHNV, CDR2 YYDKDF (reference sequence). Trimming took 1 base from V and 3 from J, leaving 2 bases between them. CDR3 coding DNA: TGTGCCACCAGCAGAGCAACAGATACGCAGTATTTT. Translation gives CATSRATDTQYF.

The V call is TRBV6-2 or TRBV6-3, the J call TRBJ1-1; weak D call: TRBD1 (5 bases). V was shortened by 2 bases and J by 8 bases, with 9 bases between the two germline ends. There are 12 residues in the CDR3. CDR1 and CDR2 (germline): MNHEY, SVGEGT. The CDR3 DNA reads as TGTGCCAGCAGTTACCCAGGGATCGAAGCTTTCTTT. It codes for CASSYPGIEAFF.

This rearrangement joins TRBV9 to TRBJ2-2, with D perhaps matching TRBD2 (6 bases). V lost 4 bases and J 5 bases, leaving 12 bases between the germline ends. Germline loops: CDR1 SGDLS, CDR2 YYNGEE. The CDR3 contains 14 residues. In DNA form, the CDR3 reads TGTGCCAGCAGCCAACGGACTATAACCGGGGAGCTGTTTTTT. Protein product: CASSQRTITGELFF. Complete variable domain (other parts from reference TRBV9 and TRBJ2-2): DSGVTQTPKHLITATGQRVTLRCSPRSGDLSVYWYQQSLDQGLQFLIQYYNGEERAKGNILERFSAQQFPDLHSELNLSSLELGDSALYFCASSQRTITGELFFGEGSRLTVL.

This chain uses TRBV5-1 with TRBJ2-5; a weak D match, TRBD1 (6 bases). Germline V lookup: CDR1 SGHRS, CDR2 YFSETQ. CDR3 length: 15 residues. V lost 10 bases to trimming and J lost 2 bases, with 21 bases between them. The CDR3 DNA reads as TGCGCCCCCTCCGGGCAGGGGTGGGGACAAGAGACCCAGTACTTC. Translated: CAPSGQGWGQETQYF.

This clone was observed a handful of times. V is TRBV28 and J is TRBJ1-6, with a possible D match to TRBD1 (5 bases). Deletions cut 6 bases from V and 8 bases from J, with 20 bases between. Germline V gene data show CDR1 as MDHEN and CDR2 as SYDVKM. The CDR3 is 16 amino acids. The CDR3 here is CASRPFGRASDSPLHF. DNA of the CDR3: TGTGCCAGCAGGCCCTTTGGCAGGGCATCGGATTCACCCCTCCACTTT.

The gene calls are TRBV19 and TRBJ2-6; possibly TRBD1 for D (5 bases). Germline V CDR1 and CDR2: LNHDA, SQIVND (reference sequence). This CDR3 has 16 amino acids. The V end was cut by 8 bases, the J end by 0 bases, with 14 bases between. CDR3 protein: CASRDSRNSGANVLTF. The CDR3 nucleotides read TGTGCCAGTCGTGACAGCCGCAACTCTGGGGCCAACGTCCTGACTTTC.

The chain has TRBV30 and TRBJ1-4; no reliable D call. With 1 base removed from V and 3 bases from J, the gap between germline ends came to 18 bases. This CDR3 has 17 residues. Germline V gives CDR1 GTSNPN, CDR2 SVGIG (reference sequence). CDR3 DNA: TGTGCCTGGAGTGGAGGTCTTAAGGGTGCGGCTAATGAAAAACTGTTTTTT. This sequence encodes CAWSGGLKGAANEKLFF.

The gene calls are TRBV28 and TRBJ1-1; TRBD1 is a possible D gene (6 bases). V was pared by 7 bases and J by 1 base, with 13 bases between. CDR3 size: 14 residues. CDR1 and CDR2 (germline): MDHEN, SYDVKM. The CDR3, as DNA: TGTGCCAGCACCCCCTCCAGGGGGAACACTGAAGCTTTCTTT. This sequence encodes CASTPSRGNTEAFF.

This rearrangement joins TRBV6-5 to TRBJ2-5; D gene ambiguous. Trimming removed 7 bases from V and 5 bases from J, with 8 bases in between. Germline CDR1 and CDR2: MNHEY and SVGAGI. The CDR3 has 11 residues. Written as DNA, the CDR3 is TGTGCCAGCATTCTCCGGGAGACCCAGTACTTC. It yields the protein CASILRETQYF.

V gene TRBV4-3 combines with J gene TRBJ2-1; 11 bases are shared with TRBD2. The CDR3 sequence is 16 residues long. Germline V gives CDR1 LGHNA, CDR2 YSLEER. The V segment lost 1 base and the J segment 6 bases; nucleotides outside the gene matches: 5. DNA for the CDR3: TGCGCCAGCAGCCAAGGGACGGGACTAGCGGTCAATGAGCAGTTCTTC. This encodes CASSQGTGLAVNEQFF.

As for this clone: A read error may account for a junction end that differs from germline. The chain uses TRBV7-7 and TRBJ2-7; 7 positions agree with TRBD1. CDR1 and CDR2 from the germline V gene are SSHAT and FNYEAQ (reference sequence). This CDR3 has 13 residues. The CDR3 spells CASSRDRGYEQYF. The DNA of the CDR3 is TGTGCTAGCAGCCGGGACAGAGGCTACGAGCAGTACTTC.

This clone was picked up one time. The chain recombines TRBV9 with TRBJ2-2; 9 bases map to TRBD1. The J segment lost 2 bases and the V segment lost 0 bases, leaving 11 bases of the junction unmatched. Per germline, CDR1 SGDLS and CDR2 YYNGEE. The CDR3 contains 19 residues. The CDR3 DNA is TGTGCCAGCAGCGTAGCAAGTTTCGGGGACAGGGCCAACACCGGGGAGCTGTTTTTT. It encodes CASSVASFGDRANTGELFF.

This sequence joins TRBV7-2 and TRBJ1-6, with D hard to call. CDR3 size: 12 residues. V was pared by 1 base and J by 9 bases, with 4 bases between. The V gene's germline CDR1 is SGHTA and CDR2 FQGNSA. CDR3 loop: CASSLVPSPLHF. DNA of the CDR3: TGTGCCAGCAGCTTAGTGCCTTCACCCCTCCACTTT.

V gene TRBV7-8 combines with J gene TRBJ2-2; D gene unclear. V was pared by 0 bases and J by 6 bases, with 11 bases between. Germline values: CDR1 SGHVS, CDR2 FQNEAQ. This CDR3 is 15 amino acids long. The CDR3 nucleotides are TGTGCCAGCAGCTTAGCGTATCCCGGGTCCGGGGAGCTGTTTTTT. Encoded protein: CASSLAYPGSGELFF.

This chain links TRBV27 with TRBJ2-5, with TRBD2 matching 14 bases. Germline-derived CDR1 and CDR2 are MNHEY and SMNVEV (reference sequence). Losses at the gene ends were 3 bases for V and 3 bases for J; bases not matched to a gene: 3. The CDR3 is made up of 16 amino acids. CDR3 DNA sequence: TGTGCCAGCAGTTTGCCGACTAGCGGGGGGGAAGAGACCCAGTACTTC. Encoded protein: CASSLPTSGGEETQYF.

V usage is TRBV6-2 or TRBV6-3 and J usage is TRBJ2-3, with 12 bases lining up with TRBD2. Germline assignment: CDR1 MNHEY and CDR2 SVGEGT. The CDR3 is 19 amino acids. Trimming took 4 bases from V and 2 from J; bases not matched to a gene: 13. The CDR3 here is CASSFILAGGGAHTDTQYF. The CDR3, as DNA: TGTGCCAGCAGTTTCATACTAGCGGGAGGTGGGGCACACACAGATACGCAGTATTTT.

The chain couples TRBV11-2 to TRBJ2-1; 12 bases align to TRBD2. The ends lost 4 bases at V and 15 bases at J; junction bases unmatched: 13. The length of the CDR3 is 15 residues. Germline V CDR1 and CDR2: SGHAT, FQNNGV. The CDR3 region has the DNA TGTGCCAGCAGCTCAGGGAGTACTAGCGGGAGGAGTATGTTCTTC. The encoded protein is CASSSGSTSGRSMFF.